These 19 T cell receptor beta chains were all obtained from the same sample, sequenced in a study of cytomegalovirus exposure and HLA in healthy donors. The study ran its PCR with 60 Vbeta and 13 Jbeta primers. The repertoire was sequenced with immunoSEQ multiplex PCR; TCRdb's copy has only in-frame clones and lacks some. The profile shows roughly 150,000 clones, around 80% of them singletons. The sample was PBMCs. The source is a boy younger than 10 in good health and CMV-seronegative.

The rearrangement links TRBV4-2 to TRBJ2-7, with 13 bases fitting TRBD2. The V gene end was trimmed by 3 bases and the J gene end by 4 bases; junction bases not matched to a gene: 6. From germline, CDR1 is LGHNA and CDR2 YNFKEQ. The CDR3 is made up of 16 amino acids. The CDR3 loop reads CASSHPGTSGIYEQYF. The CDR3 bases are TGTGCCAGCAGCCATCCCGGGACTAGCGGGATTTACGAGCAGTACTTC.

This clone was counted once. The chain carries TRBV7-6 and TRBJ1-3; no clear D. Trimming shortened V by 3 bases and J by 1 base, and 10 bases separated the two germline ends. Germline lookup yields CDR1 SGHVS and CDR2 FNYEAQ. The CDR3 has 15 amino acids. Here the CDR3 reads CASSLVAGSGNTIYF. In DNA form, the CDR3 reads TGTGCCAGCAGCTTGGTGGCGGGTTCTGGAAACACCATATATTTT. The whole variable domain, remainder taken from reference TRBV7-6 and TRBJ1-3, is GAGVSQSPRYKVTKRGQDVALRCDPISGHVSLYWYRQALGQGPEFLTYFNYEAQQDKSGLPNDRFSAERPEGSISTLTIQRTEQRDSAMYRCASSLVAGSGNTIYFGEGSWLTVV.

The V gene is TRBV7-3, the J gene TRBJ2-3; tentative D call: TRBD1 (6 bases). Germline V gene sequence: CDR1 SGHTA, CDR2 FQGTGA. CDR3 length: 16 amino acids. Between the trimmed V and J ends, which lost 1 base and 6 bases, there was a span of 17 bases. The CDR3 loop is CASSLIIQGTRDTQYF. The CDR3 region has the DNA TGTGCCAGCAGCTTAATTATCCAGGGGACGAGGGATACGCAGTATTTT. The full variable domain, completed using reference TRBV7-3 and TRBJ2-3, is GAGVSQTPSNKVTEKGKYVELRCDPISGHTALYWYRQSLGQGPEFLIYFQGTGAADDSGLPNDRFFAVRPEGSVSTLKIQRTERGDSAVYLCASSLIIQGTRDTQYFGPGTRLTVL.

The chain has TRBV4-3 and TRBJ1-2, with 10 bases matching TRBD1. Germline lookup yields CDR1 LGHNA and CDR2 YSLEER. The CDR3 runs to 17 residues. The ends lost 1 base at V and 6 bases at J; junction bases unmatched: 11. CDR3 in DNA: TGCGCCAGCAGCCAAGCATACCCAAAGACAGGGGGCGATGGCTACACCTTC. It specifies CASSQAYPKTGGDGYTF.

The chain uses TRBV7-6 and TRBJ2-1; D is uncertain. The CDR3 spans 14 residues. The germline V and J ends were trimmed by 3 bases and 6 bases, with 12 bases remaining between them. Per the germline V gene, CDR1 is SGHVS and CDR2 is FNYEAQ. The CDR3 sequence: CASSFAGEINEQFF. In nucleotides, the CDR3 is TGTGCCAGCAGCTTCGCTGGAGAGATCAATGAGCAGTTCTTC. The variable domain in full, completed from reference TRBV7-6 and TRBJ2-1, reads GAGVSQSPRYKVTKRGQDVALRCDPISGHVSLYWYRQALGQGPEFLTYFNYEAQQDKSGLPNDRFSAERPEGSISTLTIQRTEQRDSAMYRCASSFAGEINEQFFGPGTRLTVL.

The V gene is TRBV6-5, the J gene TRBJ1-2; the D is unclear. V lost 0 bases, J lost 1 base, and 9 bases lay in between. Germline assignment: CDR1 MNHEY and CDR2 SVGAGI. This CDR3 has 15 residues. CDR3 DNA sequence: TGTGCCAGCAGTTACTCGTCGCCCAGTAACTATGGCTACACCTTC. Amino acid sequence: CASSYSSPSNYGYTF.

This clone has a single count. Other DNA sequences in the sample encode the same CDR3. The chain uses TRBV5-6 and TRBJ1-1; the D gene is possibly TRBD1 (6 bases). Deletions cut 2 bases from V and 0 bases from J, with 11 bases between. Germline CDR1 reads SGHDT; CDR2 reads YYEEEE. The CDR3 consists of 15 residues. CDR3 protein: CASSLPDSMNTEAFF. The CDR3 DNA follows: TGTGCCAGCAGCTTACCGGACAGTATGAACACTGAAGCTTTCTTT.

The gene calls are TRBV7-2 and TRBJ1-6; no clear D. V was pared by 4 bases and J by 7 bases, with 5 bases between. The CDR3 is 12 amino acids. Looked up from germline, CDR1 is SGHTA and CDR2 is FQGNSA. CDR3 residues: CASSSRNSPLHF. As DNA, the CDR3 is TGTGCCAGCAGCTCCCGGAATTCACCCCTCCACTTT.

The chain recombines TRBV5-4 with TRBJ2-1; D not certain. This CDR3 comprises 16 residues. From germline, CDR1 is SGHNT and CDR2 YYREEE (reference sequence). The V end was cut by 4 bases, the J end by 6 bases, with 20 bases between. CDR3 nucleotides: TGTGCCAGCAGCCCCCCGAGGCTAGGTGAGGTCAATGAGCAGTTCTTC. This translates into CASSPPRLGEVNEQFF.

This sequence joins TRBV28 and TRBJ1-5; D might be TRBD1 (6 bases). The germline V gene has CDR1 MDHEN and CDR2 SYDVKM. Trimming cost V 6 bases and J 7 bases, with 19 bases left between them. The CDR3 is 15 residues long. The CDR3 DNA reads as TGTGCCAGCAGCCCATCAGGGGCGATATACCAGCCCCAGCATTTT. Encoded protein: CASSPSGAIYQPQHF.

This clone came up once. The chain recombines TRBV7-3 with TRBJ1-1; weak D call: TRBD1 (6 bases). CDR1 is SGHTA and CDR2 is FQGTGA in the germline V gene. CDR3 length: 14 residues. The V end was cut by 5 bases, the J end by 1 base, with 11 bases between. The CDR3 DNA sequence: TGTGCCAGCAGCCTCAGGGGTCAGAACACTGAAGCTTTCTTT. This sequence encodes CASSLRGQNTEAFF. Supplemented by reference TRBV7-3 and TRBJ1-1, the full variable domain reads GAGVSQTPSNKVTEKGKYVELRCDPISGHTALYWYRQSLGQGPEFLIYFQGTGAADDSGLPNDRFFAVRPEGSVSTLKIQRTERGDSAVYLCASSLRGQNTEAFFGQGTRLTVV.

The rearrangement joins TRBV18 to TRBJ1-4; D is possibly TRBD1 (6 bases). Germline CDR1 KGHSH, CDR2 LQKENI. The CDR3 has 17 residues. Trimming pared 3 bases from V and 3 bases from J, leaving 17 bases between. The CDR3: CASSPLILDSANEKLFF. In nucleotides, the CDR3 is TGTGCCAGCTCACCCCTAATACTGGACAGTGCTAATGAAAAACTGTTTTTT.

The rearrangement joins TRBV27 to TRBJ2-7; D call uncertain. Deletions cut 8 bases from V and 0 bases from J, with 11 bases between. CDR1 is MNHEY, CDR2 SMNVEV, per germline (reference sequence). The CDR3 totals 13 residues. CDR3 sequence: CASAPLGSYEQYF. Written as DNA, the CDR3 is TGTGCCAGCGCCCCCCTAGGCTCCTACGAGCAGTACTTC.

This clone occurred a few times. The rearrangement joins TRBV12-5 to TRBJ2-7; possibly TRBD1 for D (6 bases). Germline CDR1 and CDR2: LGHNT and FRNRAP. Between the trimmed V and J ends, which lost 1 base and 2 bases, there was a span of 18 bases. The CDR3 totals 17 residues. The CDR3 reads CASGLATSRDTPYEQYF. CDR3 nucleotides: TGTGCTAGTGGTTTGGCCACAAGCCGGGACACCCCCTACGAGCAGTACTTC.

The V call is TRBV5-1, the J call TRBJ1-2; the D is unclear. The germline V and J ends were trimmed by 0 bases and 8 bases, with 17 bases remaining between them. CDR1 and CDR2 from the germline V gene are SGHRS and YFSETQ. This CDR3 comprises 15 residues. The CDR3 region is CASSLAQPTADGYTF. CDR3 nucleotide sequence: TGCGCCAGCAGCTTGGCCCAGCCGACTGCCGACGGCTACACCTTC.

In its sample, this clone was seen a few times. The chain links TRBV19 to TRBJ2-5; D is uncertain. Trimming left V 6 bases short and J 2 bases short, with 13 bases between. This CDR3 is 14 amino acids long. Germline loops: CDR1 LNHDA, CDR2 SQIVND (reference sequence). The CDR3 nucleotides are TGTGCCAGTAGGCTTAGTGTTGATCAAGAGACCCAGTACTTC. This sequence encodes CASRLSVDQETQYF.

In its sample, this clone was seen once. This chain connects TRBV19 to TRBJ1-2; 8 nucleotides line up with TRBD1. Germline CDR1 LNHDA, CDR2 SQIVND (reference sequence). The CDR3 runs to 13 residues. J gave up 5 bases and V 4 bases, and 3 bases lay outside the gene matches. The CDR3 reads CASSTRQGYGYTF. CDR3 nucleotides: TGTGCCAGTAGTACGAGACAGGGGTATGGCTACACCTTC.

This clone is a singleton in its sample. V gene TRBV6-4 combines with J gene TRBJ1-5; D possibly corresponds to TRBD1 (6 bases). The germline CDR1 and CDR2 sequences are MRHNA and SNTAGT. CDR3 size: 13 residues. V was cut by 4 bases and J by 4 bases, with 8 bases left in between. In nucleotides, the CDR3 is TGTGCCAGCAGTGGACAGGCTAATCAGCCCCAGCATTTT. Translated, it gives CASSGQANQPQHF.

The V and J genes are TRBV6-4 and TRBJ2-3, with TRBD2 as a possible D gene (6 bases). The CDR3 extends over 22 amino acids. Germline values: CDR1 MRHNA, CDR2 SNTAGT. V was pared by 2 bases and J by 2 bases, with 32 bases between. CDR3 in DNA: TGTGCCAGCAGTGACCCCCAGCTGACCGGAGGGCGAGAGCTGCGCACCACAGATACGCAGTATTTT. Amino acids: CASSDPQLTGGRELRTTDTQYF.